Listed below are T cell receptor beta chains from one sample, sequenced in a study of blood T cell repertoires in COVID-19. Sequencing used immunoSEQ multiplex PCR; TCRdb keeps in-frame clones, though not all of them. Of about 150,000 clones in the sample, around 89% were seen once. Sequencing was performed on peripheral blood. The receptors come from a man between 18 and 29 years old with COVID-19, enrolled during active disease. Each CDR3 is given with its conserved first and last residue. Each record gives: clone size, CDR3 length, J gene, D gene, V gene, CDR3 protein, CDR3 DNA. The D gene is left open where the match is weak. The size field is filled for only some rows; it gives once, few, many or a size class.

. 14 TRBJ2-3 . TRBV6-4 CASSDSSRSDTQYF TGTGCCAGCAGTGACTCAAGTAGATCAGATACGCAGTATTTT
. 17 TRBJ1-3 TRBD1 TRBV2 CASRPNRGIQRGNTIYF TGTGCCAGCAGACCTAACAGGGGAATACAGCGCGGAAACACCATATATTTT
. 13 TRBJ1-1 . TRBV29-1 CSVEKGTSTEAFF TGCAGCGTTGAGAAAGGGACTTCAACTGAAGCTTTCTTT
. 12 TRBJ2-5 . TRBV27 CASSPIGETQYF TGTGCCAGCAGTCCCATCGGGGAGACCCAGTACTTC
. 13 TRBJ1-3 . TRBV29-1 CSVGATSGNTIYF TGCAGCGTTGGGGCCACCTCTGGAAACACCATATATTTT
. 15 TRBJ2-2 . TRBV10-1 CASSESQQPTGELFF TGCGCCAGCAGTGAGTCGCAACAACCCACCGGGGAGCTGTTTTTT
once 13 TRBJ2-7 . TRBV15 CATSRVYRVEQYF TGTGCCACCAGCAGGGTTTACCGGGTCGAGCAGTACTTC
. 13 TRBJ1-4 . TRBV7-4 CASSYLQHEKLFF TGTGCCAGCAGCTACCTACAGCATGAAAAACTGTTTTTT
. 11 TRBJ2-1 . TRBV7-2 CASSIRDEQFF TGTGCCAGCAGCATTAGAGATGAGCAGTTCTTC
. 15 TRBJ2-3 . TRBV4-2 CASSQVEGATDTQYF TGTGCCAGCAGCCAAGTCGAGGGAGCTACGGATACGCAGTATTTT
once 16 TRBJ2-7 TRBD2 TRBV6-2/TRBV6-3 CASSWTPGTRHDEQYF TGTGCCAGCAGTTGGACTCCCGGGACTAGACACGACGAGCAGTACTTC
. 15 TRBJ2-3 TRBD1 TRBV9 CASSVVGTGTDTQYF TGTGCCAGCAGCGTAGTCGGGACAGGAACAGATACGCAGTATTTT
. 13 TRBJ1-2 . TRBV9 CASSVGTEYGYTF TGTGCCAGCAGCGTAGGGACAGAATATGGCTACACCTTC
. 15 TRBJ1-4 . TRBV5-1 CASSLRSGRERKLLF TGCGCCAGCAGCTTGAGGTCTGGAAGGGAGAGGAAACTGCTTTTT
. 16 TRBJ2-3 . TRBV9 CASSVAPAEGADTQYF TGTGCCAGCAGCGTAGCTCCGGCGGAGGGCGCAGATACGCAGTATTTT
once 14 TRBJ2-7 TRBD1 TRBV5-1 CASSWRTGHYEQYF TGCGCCAGCAGCTGGCGGACAGGGCACTACGAGCAGTACTTC
few 16 TRBJ2-7 TRBD2 TRBV6-5 CASSSLGLAAVYEQYF TGTGCCAGCAGTTCCCTCGGACTAGCGGCGGTCTACGAGCAGTACTTC
. 15 TRBJ2-7 TRBD1 TRBV24-1 CATSDGQGATYEQYF TGTGCCACCAGTGATGGGCAGGGGGCGACCTACGAGCAGTACTTC
few 14 TRBJ1-2 . TRBV5-1 CASSLEGGREGYTF TGCGCCAGCAGCTTGGAGGGGGGGCGCGAGGGCTACACCTTC
. 12 TRBJ1-2 . TRBV6-5 CASSRLGVGYTF TGTGCCAGCAGCCGGCTCGGAGTTGGCTACACCTTC
. 13 TRBJ1-4 . TRBV30 CAWSGQGEEKLFF TGTGCCTGGAGTGGGCAGGGTGAGGAAAAACTGTTTTTT
. 15 TRBJ1-2 TRBD1 TRBV19 CASSVRDRGNYGYTF TGTGCCAGTAGTGTCCGGGACAGGGGTAACTATGGCTACACCTTC
. 12 TRBJ2-2 . TRBV30 CAWSLTAGELFF TGTGCCTGGAGTTTAACAGCCGGGGAGCTGTTTTTT
. 16 TRBJ1-2 . TRBV7-9 CASSPRRQGLFYGYTF TGTGCCAGCAGCCCTAGACGGCAGGGGTTATTCTATGGCTACACCTTC
. 11 TRBJ2-1 . TRBV12-3/TRBV12-4 CASSFSHEQFF TGTGCCAGCAGTTTTAGCCATGAGCAGTTCTTC
. 13 TRBJ2-7 . TRBV5-1 CASRSGQNYEQYF TGCGCCAGTCGGAGTGGACAGAACTACGAGCAGTACTTC
. 11 TRBJ2-7 . TRBV30 CAWSATYEQYF TGTGCCTGGAGTGCAACCTACGAGCAGTACTTC
. 17 TRBJ2-3 TRBD1 TRBV19 CASRATGGNVPTDTQYF TGTGCCAGTAGGGCGACAGGGGGCAACGTTCCCACAGATACGCAGTATTTT
. 17 TRBJ1-2 TRBD1 TRBV6-2/TRBV6-3 CASSYSGTGGFGYGYTF TGTGCCAGCAGTTACTCGGGTACAGGGGGCTTCGGCTATGGCTACACCTTC
many 14 TRBJ2-7 TRBD1 TRBV5-1 CASSPGTGNDEQYF TGCGCCAGCAGCCCTGGGACAGGGAACGACGAGCAGTACTTC
. 15 TRBJ2-5 TRBD2 TRBV27 CASSPAGVNGKTQYF TGTGCCAGCAGTCCCGCGGGGGTCAATGGGAAGACCCAGTACTTC
. 15 TRBJ2-2 TRBD1 TRBV6-5 CASSVGTGNTGELFF TGTGCCAGCAGCGTCGGGACAGGGAACACCGGGGAGCTGTTTTTT
once 15 TRBJ2-2 TRBD1 TRBV14 CASSQATGSTGELFF TGTGCCAGCAGCCAGGCGACAGGGTCCACCGGGGAGCTGTTTTTT
. 15 TRBJ2-3 . TRBV3-1/TRBV3-2 CASSRVAASTDTQYF TGTGCCAGCAGCCGTGTAGCGGCTAGCACAGATACGCAGTATTTT
. 16 TRBJ2-1 . TRBV5-6 CASSLGGLLFWNEQFF TGTGCCAGCAGCTTGGGCGGACTACTCTTCTGGAATGAGCAGTTCTTC
. 12 TRBJ2-7 TRBD1 TRBV28 CASLDRGYEQYF TGTGCCAGCCTGGACAGGGGATACGAGCAGTACTTC
many 14 TRBJ2-1 . TRBV11-3 CASSPSSSYNEQFF TGTGCCAGCAGCCCCTCGAGCTCCTACAATGAGCAGTTCTTC
. 13 TRBJ2-3 . TRBV9 CASSDRVTDTQYF TGTGCCAGCAGCGACCGGGTCACAGATACGCAGTATTTT
. 14 TRBJ2-5 . TRBV11-2 CASSLRQAEETQYF TGTGCCAGCAGCCTCCGACAGGCCGAAGAGACCCAGTACTTC
. 16 TRBJ1-2 . TRBV5-1 CASSTRPGGANYGYTF TGCGCCAGCAGCACCCGGCCCGGGGGAGCTAACTATGGCTACACCTTC
. 18 TRBJ2-6 . TRBV7-2 CASSLGIGQGGRANVLTF TGTGCCAGCAGCTTAGGAATAGGGCAGGGCGGAAGGGCCAACGTCCTGACTTTC
. 12 TRBJ2-1 . TRBV5-6 CASSLAGKEQFF TGTGCCAGCAGCTTGGCCGGTAAGGAGCAGTTCTTC
few 17 TRBJ1-5 TRBD1 TRBV6-2/TRBV6-3 CASSFVRWDRSNQPQHF TGTGCCAGCAGTTTCGTTAGATGGGACAGGAGCAATCAGCCCCAGCATTTT
. 15 TRBJ2-7 TRBD1 TRBV28 CATALLQGAFSEQYF TGTGCCACCGCCTTATTACAGGGGGCATTTAGCGAGCAGTACTTC
. 11 TRBJ2-7 TRBD2 TRBV12-3/TRBV12-4 CASSPGRLEYF TGTGCCAGCAGCCCCGGGAGGTTGGAGTACTTC
once 15 TRBJ2-7 TRBD1 TRBV7-8 CASRRDRGLDYEQYF TGTGCCAGCAGAAGGGACAGGGGGCTAGACTACGAGCAGTACTTC
. 15 TRBJ2-2 TRBD1 TRBV15 CATSPGQEITGELFF TGTGCCACCAGCCCCGGACAGGAGATCACCGGGGAGCTGTTTTTT
. 12 TRBJ2-7 . TRBV12-3/TRBV12-4 CASSGDFYEQYF TGTGCCAGCAGTGGGGACTTCTACGAGCAGTACTTC
. 12 TRBJ1-2 . TRBV29-1 CSVEQANYGYTF TGCAGCGTTGAACAGGCTAACTATGGCTACACCTTC
once 15 TRBJ2-2 . TRBV4-3 CASRRTGGTLGELFF TGCGCCAGCAGACGGACAGGAGGGACTTTAGGGGAGCTGTTTTTT
once 15 TRBJ2-3 TRBD1 TRBV9 CASSGRTGTTDTQYF TGTGCCAGCAGCGGTCGGACAGGGACGACAGATACGCAGTATTTT
once 15 TRBJ1-2 . TRBV9 CASSVDPGTRYGYTF TGTGCCAGCAGCGTAGATCCGGGGACAAGGTATGGCTACACCTTC
. 15 TRBJ1-5 TRBD1 TRBV4-3 CASSQDRGWTQPQHF TGCGCCAGCAGCCAGGACAGGGGATGGACTCAGCCCCAGCATTTT
. 11 TRBJ2-3 . TRBV7-9 CASSSVDTQYF TGTGCCAGCAGCTCCGTCGATACGCAGTATTTT